These 30 T cell receptor beta chains share one sample of origin, sequenced in a study of T cell changes during pregnancy in multiple sclerosis. Generated by immunoSEQ multiplex PCR, the TCRdb table keeps only in-frame clones and is missing some. This table has just under 65,000 clones, around 96% appearing once. The sequencing here drew on CD8+ T cells from peripheral blood mononuclear cells, taken after pregnancy. The receptor set was obtained from a female donor with multiple sclerosis, enrolled in a pregnancy study.

The rearrangement joins TRBV2 to TRBJ2-7; 9 nucleotides agree with TRBD2. Germline CDR1 and CDR2: SNHLY and FYNNEI. The CDR3 has 15 amino acids. J was trimmed by 4 bases and V by 8 bases; bases with no gene match: 12. The CDR3 nucleotides read TGTGCCAGCCCTAAATTTAGCGGGAGTAGGTACGAGCAGTACTTC. It yields the protein CASPKFSGSRYEQYF.

The chain carries TRBV9 and TRBJ2-1; 7 nucleotides line up with TRBD2. With V trimmed by 1 base and J by 5 bases, 15 bases remained unmatched. Germline values: CDR1 SGDLS, CDR2 YYNGEE. The CDR3 runs 18 residues. The CDR3 DNA is TGTGCCAGCAGCGTAACCCTTGGGGCTAGCGGAAAGAACAATGAGCAGTTCTTC. Its protein is CASSVTLGASGKNNEQFF.

The rearrangement links TRBV27 to TRBJ2-5; D gene unclear. Matching the DNA end better, TRBJ2-7 makes the J call doubtful. The CDR3 consists of 14 residues. Per germline, CDR1 MNHEY and CDR2 SMNVEV (reference sequence). CDR3 DNA sequence: TGTGCCAGCAGCCTCGCCGGCCTGGGCGCCGAGCAGTACTTC. Translating gives CASSLAGLGAEQYF.

The V call is TRBV9, the J call TRBJ2-7; possible D gene TRBD2, 5 bases. Germline CDR1 reads SGDLS; CDR2 reads YYNGEE. The CDR3 loop spans 15 amino acids. V lost 3 bases and J lost 4, with 17 bases in between. The CDR3 loop is CASSASGLVGYEQYF. The CDR3 coding sequence is TGTGCCAGCAGCGCCTCAGGACTCGTGGGGTACGAGCAGTACTTC.

This clone was seen a handful of times. The chain couples TRBV15 to TRBJ1-1, with unresolved D. The germline V and J ends were trimmed by 0 bases and 0 bases, with 8 bases remaining between them. The CDR3 is 15 residues long. CDR1 is LNHNV, CDR2 YYDKDF, per germline (reference sequence). CDR3 bases: TGTGCCACCAGCAGAGAGGCCCAGTTGAACACTGAAGCTTTCTTT. Its translation: CATSREAQLNTEAFF.

This rearrangement joins TRBV2 to TRBJ2-7, with 8 nucleotides matching TRBD1. With V trimmed by 5 bases and J by 0 bases, 3 bases remained unmatched. The CDR3 sequence is 14 residues long. CDR1 and CDR2 from the germline V gene are SNHLY and FYNNEI. CDR3 bases: TGTGCCAGCAGTCGGACAGGGCTCTCCTACGAGCAGTACTTC. Protein sequence: CASSRTGLSYEQYF.

DNA for the CDR3: TGTGCCAGCAGTTTGGTACTAGCGGCCAGCACAGATACGCAGTATTTT. Translation: CASSLVLAASTDTQYF. This chain links TRBV27 with TRBJ2-3; 8 bases line up with TRBD2. CDR3 length: 16 amino acids. V lost 3 bases to trimming and J lost 0 bases; unmatched junction nucleotides: 5. Germline V gives CDR1 MNHEY, CDR2 SMNVEV (reference sequence).

The chain has TRBV11-2 and TRBJ2-5, with a tentative D call TRBD2 (7 bases). CDR1 is SGHAT and CDR2 is FQNNGV in the germline V gene. The CDR3 loop spans 17 amino acids. Between the trimmed V and J ends, which lost 0 bases and 1 base, there was a span of 15 bases. CDR3 amino acids: CASSLDLGGGAQETQYF. The CDR3 DNA reads as TGTGCCAGCAGCTTAGATTTAGGGGGAGGGGCCCAAGAGACCCAGTACTTC.

A single count supports this clone. V usage is TRBV7-2 and J usage is TRBJ2-5; possibly TRBD1 for D (5 bases). Per the germline V gene, CDR1 is SGHTA and CDR2 is FQGNSA. The CDR3 covers 15 residues. V shed 5 bases and J shed 1 base, with 14 bases lying between them. CDR3 DNA sequence: TGTGCCAGCAGCATCGGTAGGGGTAGCCAAGAGACCCAGTACTTC. This encodes CASSIGRGSQETQYF.

V and J are TRBV28 and TRBJ2-1; D unresolved. There are 12 residues in the CDR3. The ends were cut back, 5 bases at V and 7 bases at J, with 9 bases in the middle. CDR1 and CDR2 (germline): MDHEN, SYDVKM. This CDR3 reads CASSGSVNEQFF. The CDR3 DNA reads TGTGCCAGCAGTGGCTCTGTAAATGAGCAGTTCTTC.

The V gene is TRBV25-1, the J gene TRBJ2-5, with 9 bases identical to TRBD1. The CDR3 has 14 amino acids. Germline CDR1 is MGHDK and CDR2 is SYGVNS. V trimming: 5 bases; J trimming: 2 bases; junction bases outside the gene matches: 3. As DNA, the CDR3 is TGTGCCAGCAGTTCGGGACAGGGTCAAGAGACCCAGTACTTC. This encodes CASSSGQGQETQYF.

The rearrangement links TRBV28 to TRBJ2-3; perhaps TRBD2 as D (5 bases). Trimming cost V 7 bases and J 1 base, with 12 bases left between them. The germline gives CDR1 MDHEN, CDR2 SYDVKM. The CDR3 loop spans 14 amino acids. The CDR3 DNA reads as TGTGCCAGCACCGAGGGTTTCGGCACAGATACGCAGTATTTT. Protein sequence: CASTEGFGTDTQYF.

The rearrangement links TRBV27 to TRBJ2-7, with D unclear. Trimming left V 8 bases short and J 0 bases short, with 14 bases between. The CDR3 is made up of 14 amino acids. Germline assignment: CDR1 MNHEY and CDR2 SMNVEV (reference sequence). The CDR3 reads CASAAHLISYEQYF. DNA of the CDR3: TGTGCCAGCGCGGCACACCTGATCTCCTACGAGCAGTACTTC.

V is TRBV27 and J is TRBJ2-4; TRBD2 might be the D (6 bases). The CDR3 extends over 15 amino acids. The V gene lost 3 bases and the J gene lost 0 bases, with 9 bases spanning the gap. Germline V lookup: CDR1 MNHEY, CDR2 SMNVEV (reference sequence). CDR3 sequence (DNA): TGTGCCAGCAGTTTGGGAGGAGGAGCCAAAAACATTCAGTACTTC. Its protein product is CASSLGGGAKNIQYF.

The chain has TRBV7-9 and TRBJ2-7; D is uncertain. The germline V and J ends were trimmed by 3 bases and 5 bases, with 11 bases remaining between them. CDR3 length: 13 residues. Germline CDR1 SEHNR, CDR2 FQNEAQ (reference sequence). The CDR3 sequence: CASSLGDPHEQYF. In DNA form, the CDR3 reads TGTGCCAGCAGCTTGGGCGATCCACACGAGCAGTACTTC.

As regards this clone: The sample has other DNA sequences that encode this CDR3 too. The chain carries TRBV28 and TRBJ2-7, with 8 bases aligning to TRBD1. The germline V gene has CDR1 MDHEN and CDR2 SYDVKM. With 6 bases clipped from V and 2 bases from J, the junction kept 6 bases outside the gene matches. CDR3 length: 14 amino acids. The CDR3 loop is CASSPGQGPYEQYF. In nucleotides, the CDR3 is TGTGCCAGCAGCCCTGGACAGGGCCCCTACGAGCAGTACTTC.

This chain links TRBV19 with TRBJ2-1; D possibly corresponds to TRBD2 (5 bases). The CDR3 has 11 residues. Deletions cut 7 bases from V and 8 bases from J, with 9 bases between. The V gene's germline CDR1 is LNHDA and CDR2 SQIVND (reference sequence). The CDR3 sequence: CASNWGDEQFF. CDR3 nucleotides: TGTGCCAGTAATTGGGGAGATGAGCAGTTCTTC.

CDR3 in DNA: TGTGCCAGCAGTCCTCAGGGGGCCTATGGCTACACCTTC. This encodes CASSPQGAYGYTF. The chain has TRBV28 and TRBJ1-2, with TRBD1 matching 8 bases. V was pared by 5 bases and J by 4 bases, with 3 bases of the junction left unmatched. Germline V lookup: CDR1 MDHEN, CDR2 SYDVKM. This CDR3 spans 13 amino acids.

This clone has a single count. The gene calls are TRBV7-9 and TRBJ1-1; no reliable D call. Germline CDR1 and CDR2: SEHNR and FQNEAQ (reference sequence). This CDR3 is 14 amino acids long. V lost 1 base to trimming and J lost 5 bases, with 11 bases between them. CDR3 DNA sequence: TGTGCCAGCAGCTTAGTGTCCGGCGGAACTGAAGCTTTCTTT. Translating it yields CASSLVSGGTEAFF.

The CDR3 is CASSSGSYEQYF. In DNA, the CDR3 is TGTGCCAGCAGCTCAGGTTCCTACGAGCAGTACTTC. V gene TRBV5-6 combines with J gene TRBJ2-7, with no clear D. V was clipped by 3 bases and J by 1 base, with 5 bases between them. Germline CDR1 SGHDT, CDR2 YYEEEE. The CDR3 has 12 residues.

The chain has TRBV28 and TRBJ2-5; TRBD2 might be the D (6 bases). This CDR3 is built from 14 residues. Per germline, CDR1 MDHEN and CDR2 SYDVKM. The ends were cut back, 7 bases at V and 2 bases at J, with 14 bases in the middle. CDR3 sequence: CASISGWGQETQYF. Here the CDR3 DNA reads TGTGCCAGCATTAGCGGATGGGGGCAAGAGACCCAGTACTTC.

J is TRBJ2-1 and V is TRBV7-6; TRBD2 matches at 8 bases. The CDR3 covers 18 residues. V shed 3 bases and J 5 bases; nucleotides not matched to a gene: 15. Germline loops: CDR1 SGHVS, CDR2 FNYEAQ. The CDR3 spells CASSFREAGGFINNEQFF. The CDR3 DNA reads as TGTGCCAGCAGCTTCCGCGAGGCGGGAGGTTTTATAAACAATGAGCAGTTCTTC.

The CDR3 region is CASSQTGDGYTF. The CDR3 DNA reads as TGTGCCAGCAGCCAGACAGGGGATGGCTACACCTTC. V is TRBV2 and J is TRBJ1-2; 8 bases match TRBD1. Unmatched junction bases numbered 3, after V lost 6 bases and J lost 6 bases. Germline CDR1 reads SNHLY; CDR2 reads FYNNEI. The CDR3 is 12 amino acids.

This sequence joins TRBV5-4 and TRBJ2-5, with 7 bases lining up with TRBD2. With 2 bases clipped from V and 6 bases from J, the junction kept 7 bases outside the gene matches. CDR1 and CDR2 from the germline V gene are SGHNT and YYREEE (reference sequence). The CDR3 runs to 14 residues. The CDR3, as DNA: TGTGCCAGCAGCTTTAGGGGAGGGCAACAGACCCAGTACTTC. This gives the protein CASSFRGGQQTQYF.

J is TRBJ2-7 and V is TRBV7-9; the D gene is possibly TRBD1 (5 bases). Germline assignment: CDR1 SEHNR and CDR2 FQNEAQ (reference sequence). This CDR3 contains 14 residues. Deletions cut 1 base from V and 7 bases from J, with 14 bases between. Here the CDR3 reads CASSLGLNAGEQYF. The CDR3 coding sequence is TGTGCCAGCAGCTTAGGGTTAAACGCAGGGGAGCAGTACTTC. The entire variable domain, with the rest obtained from reference TRBV7-9 and TRBJ2-7, is as follows: DTGVSQNPRHKITKRGQNVTFRCDPISEHNRLYWYRQTLGQGPEFLTYFQNEAQLEKSRLLSDRFSAERPKGSFSTLEIQRTEQGDSAMYLCASSLGLNAGEQYFGPGTRLTVT.

In the case of this clone: One end of the junction is discordant with germline, which a read error may explain. The V and J genes are TRBV29-1 and TRBJ2-3, with 7 bases identical to TRBD2. This CDR3 has 12 amino acids. Germline V lookup: CDR1 SQVTM, CDR2 ANQGSEA. The CDR3 coding sequence is TGCAGCGTCGAAGAGGGAGGGAATACGCAGTATTTT. Its protein is CSVEEGGNTQYF.

This chain links TRBV15 with TRBJ2-1; D might be TRBD1 (6 bases). This CDR3 comprises 13 residues. Germline lookup yields CDR1 LNHNV and CDR2 YYDKDF (reference sequence). V was shortened by 6 bases and J by 3 bases, with 9 bases between the two germline ends. The CDR3 protein is CATSKGDYNEQFF. CDR3 sequence (DNA): TGTGCCACCAGTAAGGGGGACTACAATGAGCAGTTCTTC.

The chain recombines TRBV9 with TRBJ2-3; 7 nucleotides match TRBD1. Germline-derived CDR1 and CDR2 are SGDLS and YYNGEE. This CDR3 is built from 16 residues. The V segment lost 3 bases and the J segment 5 bases; nucleotides outside the gene matches: 12. The CDR3 protein is CASSERQGMGGDTQYF. The CDR3 bases are TGTGCCAGCAGCGAAAGACAGGGTATGGGTGGAGATACGCAGTATTTT.

The chain couples TRBV10-3 to TRBJ2-1; 7 bases fit TRBD1. Trimming cost V 2 bases and J 5 bases; bases outside gene matches: 3. Germline CDR1 is ENHRY and CDR2 is SYGVKD. This CDR3 comprises 14 residues. The CDR3 DNA is TGTGCCATCAGTGAGAGGGACAGCCACAATGAGCAGTTCTTC. It encodes CAISERDSHNEQFF.

The V and J genes are TRBV7-8 and TRBJ1-5; D is perhaps TRBD1 (6 bases). The germline V gene has CDR1 SGHVS and CDR2 FQNEAQ. V gave up 0 bases and J gave up 5 bases, with 11 bases separating them. The CDR3 totals 15 residues. The CDR3 sequence is CASSLAGQLDQPQHF. The CDR3 bases are TGTGCCAGCAGCTTAGCAGGACAGCTGGATCAGCCCCAGCATTTT.